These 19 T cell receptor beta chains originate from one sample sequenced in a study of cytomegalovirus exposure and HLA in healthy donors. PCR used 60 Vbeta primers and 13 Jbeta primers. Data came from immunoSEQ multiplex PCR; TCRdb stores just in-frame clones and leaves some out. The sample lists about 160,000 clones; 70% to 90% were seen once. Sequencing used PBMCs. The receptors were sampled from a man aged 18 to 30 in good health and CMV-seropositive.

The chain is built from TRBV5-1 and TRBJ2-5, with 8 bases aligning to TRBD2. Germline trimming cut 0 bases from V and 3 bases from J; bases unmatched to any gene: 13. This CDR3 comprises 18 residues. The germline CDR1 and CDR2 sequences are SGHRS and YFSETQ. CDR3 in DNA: TGCGCCAGCAGCTTGGCTGGAGCGGGGGTTACCCCAGAAGAGACCCAGTACTTC. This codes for CASSLAGAGVTPEETQYF. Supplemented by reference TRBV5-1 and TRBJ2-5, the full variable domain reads KAGVTQTPRYLIKTRGQQVTLSCSPISGHRSVSWYQQTPGQGLQFLFEYFSETQRNKGNFPGRFSGRQFSNSRSEMNVSTLELGDSALYLCASSLAGAGVTPEETQYFGPGTRLLVL.

The CDR3 reads CASTQRQGGTEAFF. Here the CDR3 DNA reads TGTGCCAGCACCCAAAGACAGGGTGGGACTGAAGCTTTCTTT. The V gene is TRBV6-5, the J gene TRBJ1-1; TRBD1 matches 7 bases. Germline assignment: CDR1 MNHEY and CDR2 SVGAGI. The CDR3 runs 14 residues. The ends lost 7 bases at V and 5 bases at J; junction bases unmatched: 10.

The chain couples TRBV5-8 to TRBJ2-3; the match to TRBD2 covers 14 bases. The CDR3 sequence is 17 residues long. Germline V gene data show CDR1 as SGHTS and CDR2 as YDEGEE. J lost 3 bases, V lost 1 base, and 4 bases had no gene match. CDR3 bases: TGTGCCAGCAGCTTGTTTGGGACTAGCGGGAGAACAGATACGCAGTATTTT. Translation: CASSLFGTSGRTDTQYF.

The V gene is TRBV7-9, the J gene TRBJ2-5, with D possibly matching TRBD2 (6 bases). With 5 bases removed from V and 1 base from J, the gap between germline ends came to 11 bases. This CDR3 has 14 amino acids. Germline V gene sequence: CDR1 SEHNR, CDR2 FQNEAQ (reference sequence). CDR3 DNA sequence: TGTGCCAGCAGCGCACGGGGGTTCCAAGAGACCCAGTACTTC. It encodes CASSARGFQETQYF.

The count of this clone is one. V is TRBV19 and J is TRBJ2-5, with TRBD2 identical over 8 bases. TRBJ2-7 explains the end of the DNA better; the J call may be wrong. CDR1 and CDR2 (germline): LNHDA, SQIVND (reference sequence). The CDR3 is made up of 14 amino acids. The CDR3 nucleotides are TGTGCCACCAGCCGCGCGGGGGGAAACTACGAGCAGTACTTC. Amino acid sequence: CATSRAGGNYEQYF.

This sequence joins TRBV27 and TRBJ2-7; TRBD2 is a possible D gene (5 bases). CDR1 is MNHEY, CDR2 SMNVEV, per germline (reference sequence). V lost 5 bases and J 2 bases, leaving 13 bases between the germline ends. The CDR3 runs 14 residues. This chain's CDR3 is CASSNHGVTYEQYF. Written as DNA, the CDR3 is TGTGCCAGCAGTAATCACGGGGTTACCTACGAGCAGTACTTC.

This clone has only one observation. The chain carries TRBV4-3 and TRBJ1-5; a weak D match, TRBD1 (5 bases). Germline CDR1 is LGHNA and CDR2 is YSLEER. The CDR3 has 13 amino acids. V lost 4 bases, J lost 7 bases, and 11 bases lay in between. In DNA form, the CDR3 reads TGCGCCAGCAGCCTCGGGGGTCGACAGCCCCAGCATTTT. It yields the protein CASSLGGRQPQHF.

The CDR3 spells CASSSGGASGNTIYF. The CDR3 nucleotides read TGCGCCAGCAGCTCAGGGGGCGCCTCTGGAAACACCATATATTTT. The V gene is TRBV5-1, the J gene TRBJ1-3; 8 bases line up with TRBD1. Trimming took 3 bases from V and 0 from J; bases not matched to a gene: 2. There are 15 residues in the CDR3. Germline V lookup: CDR1 SGHRS, CDR2 YFSETQ.

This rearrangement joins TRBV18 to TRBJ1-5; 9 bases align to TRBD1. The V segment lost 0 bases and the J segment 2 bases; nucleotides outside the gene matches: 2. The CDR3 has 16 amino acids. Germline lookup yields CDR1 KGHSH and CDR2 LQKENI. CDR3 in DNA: TGTGCCAGCTCACCACCGGGACAGGGCGGCAATCAGCCCCAGCATTTT. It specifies CASSPPGQGGNQPQHF.

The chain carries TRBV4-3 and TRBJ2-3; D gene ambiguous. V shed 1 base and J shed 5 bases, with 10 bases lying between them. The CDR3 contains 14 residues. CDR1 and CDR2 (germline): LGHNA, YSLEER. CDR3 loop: CASSQVAAGDTQYF. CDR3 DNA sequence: TGCGCCAGCAGCCAAGTGGCTGCAGGAGATACGCAGTATTTT.

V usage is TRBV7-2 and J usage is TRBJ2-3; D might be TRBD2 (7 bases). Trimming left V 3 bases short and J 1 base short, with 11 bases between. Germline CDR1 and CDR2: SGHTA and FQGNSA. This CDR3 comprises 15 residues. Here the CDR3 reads CASSLNGGRTDTQYF. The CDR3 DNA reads TGTGCCAGCAGCTTGAACGGGGGGCGCACAGATACGCAGTATTTT.

The CDR3 coding sequence is TGTGCCAGCAGCCAGGGAACCCAGGGAGGGCGGGAGACCCAGTACTTC. It is translated as CASSQGTQGGRETQYF. V usage is TRBV7-7 and J usage is TRBJ2-5; 7 bases match TRBD2. After removal of 5 bases from V and 5 bases from J, the junction contained 14 bases not matched to a gene. CDR3 length equals 16 residues. Per germline, CDR1 SSHAT and CDR2 FNYEAQ (reference sequence).

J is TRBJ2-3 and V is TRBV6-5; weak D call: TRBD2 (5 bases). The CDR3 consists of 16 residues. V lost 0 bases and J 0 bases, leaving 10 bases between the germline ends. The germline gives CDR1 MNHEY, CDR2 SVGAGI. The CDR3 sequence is CASSYSFGVSTDTQYF. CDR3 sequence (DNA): TGTGCCAGCAGTTACTCGTTCGGGGTTAGCACAGATACGCAGTATTTT.

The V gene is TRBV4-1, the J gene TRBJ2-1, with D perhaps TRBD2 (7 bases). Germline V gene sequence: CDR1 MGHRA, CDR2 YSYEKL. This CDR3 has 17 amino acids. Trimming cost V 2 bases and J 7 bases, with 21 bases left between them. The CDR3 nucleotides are TGCGCCAGCAGCCAATTCTTCGTAGGGGGGGTAGGGAATGAGCAGTTCTTC. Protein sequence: CASSQFFVGGVGNEQFF.

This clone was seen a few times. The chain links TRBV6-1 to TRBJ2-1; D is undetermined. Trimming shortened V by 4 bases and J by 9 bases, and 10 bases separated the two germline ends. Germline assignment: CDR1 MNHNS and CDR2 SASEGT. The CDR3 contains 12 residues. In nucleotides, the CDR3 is TGTGCCAGCAGTGTTACCGGGTTTGAGCAGTTCTTC. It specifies CASSVTGFEQFF.

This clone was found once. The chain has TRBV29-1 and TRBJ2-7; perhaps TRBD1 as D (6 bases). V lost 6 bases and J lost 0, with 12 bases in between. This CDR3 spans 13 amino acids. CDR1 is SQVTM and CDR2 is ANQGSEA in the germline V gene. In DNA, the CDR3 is TGCAGCGTCATCACAGGGAGCTCCTACGAGCAGTACTTC. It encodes CSVITGSSYEQYF.

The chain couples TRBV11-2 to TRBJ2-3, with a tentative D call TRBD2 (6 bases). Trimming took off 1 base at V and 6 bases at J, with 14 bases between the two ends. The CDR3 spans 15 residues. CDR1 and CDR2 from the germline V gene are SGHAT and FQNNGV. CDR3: CASSLGRGFGDTQYF. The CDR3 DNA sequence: TGTGCCAGCAGCTTAGGGCGGGGTTTTGGGGATACGCAGTATTTT.

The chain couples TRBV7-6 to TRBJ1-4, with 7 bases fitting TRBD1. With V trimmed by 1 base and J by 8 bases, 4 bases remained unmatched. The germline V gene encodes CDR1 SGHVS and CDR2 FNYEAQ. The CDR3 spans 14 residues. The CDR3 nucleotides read TGTGCCAGCAGCTTAGAGGGGGCGGGAGAAAAACTGTTTTTT. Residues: CASSLEGAGEKLFF.

This CDR3 reads CATSWSGGAGDTQYF. CDR3 DNA sequence: TGTGCCACCAGCTGGAGCGGGGGGGCCGGGGATACGCAGTATTTT. V is TRBV15 and J is TRBJ2-3; 10 bases fit TRBD2. CDR1 is LNHNV and CDR2 is YYDKDF in the germline V gene (reference sequence). V was pared by 5 bases and J by 6 bases, with 8 bases of the junction left unmatched. The CDR3 has 15 residues.